These 9 T cell receptor beta chains were sequenced from one sample in a study of CXCR3-negative and CXCR3-positive naive CD8 T cells. Study results and limitations: CXCR3-positive naive cells carried more hydrophobic TRB CDR3s than CXCR3-negative naive cells did.

The method, 5' RACE with UMI labels, was used to prepare the TRB cDNA libraries. After re-calling the 5' RACE reads, TCRdb lists one entry per CDR3 protein, DNA absent. Its table lists about 130,000 distinct CDR3 sequences. These receptors lack a known antigen. Source material: naive CXCR3+ CD8+ T cells from blood. Subset given: CD45RO-CCR7+CD27+CD95- naive CD8+ T cells expressing CXCR3 (TNR3+). These receptors all come from a human donor in good health. Some clones in this sample may be carry-over from other donors' samples.

Here the CDR3 reads CASSHDTGGREQYF. The rearrangement joins TRBV4-3 to TRBJ2-7; TCRdb lists TRBD1, though no DNA is available to test this call. The CDR3 is 14 amino acids. Germline V gene sequence: CDR1 LGHNA, CDR2 YSLEER.

The V call is TRBV6-2 or TRBV6-3, the J call TRBJ2-7; TCRdb picks TRBD1, but there is no DNA to check that call. This CDR3 is 13 amino acids long. Germline values: CDR1 MNHEY, CDR2 SVGEGT. This CDR3 reads CASRGVGNYEQYF.

CDR3 residues: CASTGGPGNEQFF. V gene TRBV28 combines with J gene TRBJ2-1; lacking DNA, the TRBD2 call made by TCRdb goes unchecked. This CDR3 has 13 amino acids. The germline CDR1 and CDR2 sequences are MDHEN and SYDVKM.

The chain couples TRBV4-2 to TRBJ2-1. The CDR3 is 15 amino acids. Germline V gene lookup returns CDR1 LGHNA and CDR2 YNFKEQ. This chain's CDR3 is CASSQDWASHNEQFF.

This rearrangement joins TRBV5-1 to TRBJ1-5; TCRdb designates TRBD1, a call that cannot be tested without DNA. Germline values: CDR1 SGHRS, CDR2 YFSETQ. The CDR3 runs 14 residues. CDR3 amino acids: CATTQQGRNQPQHF.

CDR3 region: CASSFQGLNEQYF. The rearrangement links TRBV5-6 to TRBJ2-7. The CDR3 extends over 13 amino acids. Germline values: CDR1 SGHDT, CDR2 YYEEEE.

This chain joins TRBV29-1 and TRBJ2-7; the D call from TCRdb, TRBD1, cannot be confirmed without DNA. Germline CDR1 SQVTM, CDR2 ANQGSEA. The CDR3 is made up of 14 amino acids. This chain's CDR3 is CSVDGTGSSYEQYF.

The chain employs TRBV7-9 and TRBJ1-1; without DNA, the TCRdb call of TRBD1 cannot be checked. Germline values: CDR1 SEHNR, CDR2 FQNEAQ (reference sequence). This CDR3 has 16 residues. The CDR3 loop reads CASSLTGTGYVTEAFF.

CDR3 region: CASSKHGFEQYF. The chain recombines TRBV21-1 with TRBJ2-7. TRBV21-1 is a known pseudogene. This CDR3 is built from 12 residues.